Ten or more counts support the clone carrying this TCR beta chain. The data are from a study of response to subunit inactivated influenza vaccine. Germline V gene sequence: CDR1 LNHNV, CDR2 YYDKDF (reference sequence). The CDR3 runs to 16 residues. V gave up 5 bases and J gave up 0 bases, with 13 bases separating them. TCRdb re-analysed the RT-PCR reads in MiXCR, keeping a single row per CDR3 protein. The sample lists around 200,000 distinct CDR3 sequences; approximately 8.7% were seen once. The receptor's source is a man between 50 and 59 years old who received an inactivated influenza vaccine. This chain connects TRBV15 to TRBJ1-4, with D unclear. The specimen comprised non-naive T cells sorted from PBMCs, sampled on the day of vaccination. CDR3 loop: CATSSPLDATNEKLFF. CDR3 bases: TGTGCCACCAGCTCGCCGTTAGACGCAACTAATGAAAAACTGTTTTTT. The full variable domain, its missing parts supplied by reference TRBV15 and TRBJ1-4, is DAMVIQNPRYQVTQFGKPVTLSCSQTLNHNVMYWYQQKSSQAPKLLFHYYDKDFNNEADTPDNFQSRRPNTSFCFLDIRSPGLGDTAMYLCATSSPLDATNEKLFFGSGTQLSVL.